One TCR beta chain is described in this entry. Its antigen is as yet unknown. PCR was performed using 60 Vbeta and 13 Jbeta primers. Sequencing used immunoSEQ multiplex PCR; TCRdb keeps in-frame clones, though not all of them. Its table records roughly 53,000 clones. This entry belongs to a study of cytomegalovirus exposure and HLA in healthy donors. Study outcomes and limitations: As a later analysis revealed, the rate of TCR association differed by HLA locus, with DRB1 most and HLA-C fewest.

This TCR was recovered from a man aged 18 to 29 in good health and CMV-seropositive. The source material was PBMCs.

The CDR3 DNA sequence: TGTGCCAGCAGTGAACGTTTTATCCGAGGCAATGAGCAGTTCTTC. Its protein is CASSERFIRGNEQFF. The chain recombines TRBV2 with TRBJ2-1, with unresolved D. There are 15 residues in the CDR3. Per the germline V gene, CDR1 is SNHLY and CDR2 is FYNNEI. Between the trimmed V and J ends, which lost 2 bases and 6 bases, there was a span of 14 bases.